This TCR beta chain was profiled in a study of cytomegalovirus exposure and HLA in healthy donors. Comments on this clone: Its antigen remains unknown.

General study results and limits: Later work showed greater clonal expansion in HLA-associated TCR beta chains than in equally common others. Analyzed later, most CMV-associated TCR beta chains appeared HLA-restricted.

The germline gives CDR1 LNHDA, CDR2 SQIVND (reference sequence). With 3 bases clipped from V and 5 bases from J, the junction kept 6 bases outside the gene matches. There are 14 residues in the CDR3. Though nominally healthy at sampling, donors likely had unrecorded immune exposures. Use of 60 Vbeta and 13 Jbeta primers characterized the PCR. Method: immunoSEQ multiplex PCR; TCRdb's copy keeps in-frame clones and lacks some. The sample yields under 200,000 clones, around four fifths seen once. The rearrangement joins TRBV19 to TRBJ1-1, with 7 bases aligning to TRBD1. What was sequenced was PBMCs. This sequence originates from a woman aged 45-59 years in good health and CMV-seronegative. The CDR3 region has the DNA TGTGCCAGTAGTATCACAGGGGATCGGACTGAAGCTTTCTTT. This encodes CASSITGDRTEAFF.